The 15 T cell receptor beta chains given below trace back to one sample, sequenced in a study of cytomegalovirus exposure and HLA in healthy donors. Assay: immunoSEQ multiplex PCR; the TCRdb copy retains only in-frame clones and omits some. Among about 240,000 clones listed, around 88% were seen once. Material for sequencing was PBMCs. The source is a woman aged 25 to 39 in good health and CMV-seropositive.

The chain combines TRBV6-4 with TRBJ2-1, with 8 bases matching TRBD2. The CDR3 has 14 residues. Losses at the gene ends were 5 bases for V and 10 bases for J; bases not matched to a gene: 10. Germline loops: CDR1 MRHNA, CDR2 SNTAGT. CDR3 loop: CASSLSGTRGEQFF. As DNA, the CDR3 is TGTGCCAGCAGTTTATCCGGGACTAGGGGCGAGCAGTTCTTC.

The chain uses TRBV7-9 and TRBJ2-1, with D hard to call. Trimming shortened V by 2 bases and J by 5 bases, and 10 bases separated the two germline ends. The CDR3 is made up of 14 amino acids. Germline CDR1 reads SEHNR; CDR2 reads FQNEAQ (reference sequence). The CDR3 spells CASSLLRSNNEQFF. In DNA form, the CDR3 reads TGTGCCAGCAGCTTATTGCGGAGTAACAATGAGCAGTTCTTC.

The gene calls are TRBV5-1 and TRBJ1-1; TRBD1 agrees at 7 bases. The V gene's germline CDR1 is SGHRS and CDR2 YFSETQ. This CDR3 has 14 residues. V was clipped by 2 bases and J by 5 bases; unmatched bases: 6. This CDR3 reads CASSLDRAGTEAFF. CDR3 DNA sequence: TGCGCCAGCAGCTTAGACAGGGCGGGGACTGAAGCTTTCTTT.

J is TRBJ2-2 and V is TRBV19; D is undetermined. CDR3 length: 13 residues. The germline V gene encodes CDR1 LNHDA and CDR2 SQIVND (reference sequence). V lost 8 bases and J lost 6, with 13 bases in between. CDR3 coding DNA: TGTGCCAGTTCCCTTATTGAGCCCGGGGAGCTGTTTTTT. Translated: CASSLIEPGELFF.

This clone has a handful of counts. The rearrangement joins TRBV6-1 to TRBJ2-7; D gene uncertain. The length of the CDR3 is 15 residues. Germline CDR1 MNHNS, CDR2 SASEGT. V was shortened by 2 bases and J by 2 bases, with 13 bases between the two germline ends. The CDR3 DNA is TGTGCCAGCAGTGAAAGACCAGGTCATCCCTACGAGCAGTACTTC. The encoded protein is CASSERPGHPYEQYF.

The V and J genes are TRBV19 and TRBJ2-1; 14 nucleotides agree with TRBD2. V lost 0 bases and J lost 4; bases outside the gene matches: 8. The germline CDR1 and CDR2 sequences are LNHDA and SQIVND (reference sequence). The CDR3 contains 19 residues. CDR3 loop: CASSIDQGTSGRFYNEQFF. Here the CDR3 DNA reads TGTGCCAGTAGTATAGATCAAGGGACTAGCGGGAGATTTTACAATGAGCAGTTCTTC. Full variable domain (rest looked up from reference TRBV19 and TRBJ2-1): DGGITQSPKYLFRKEGQNVTLSCEQNLNHDAMYWYRQDPGQGLRLIYYSQIVNDFQKGDIAEGYSVSREKKESFPLTVTSAQKNPTAFYLCASSIDQGTSGRFYNEQFFGPGTRLTVL.

In DNA form, the CDR3 reads TGTGCCAGCAGCCACCCGACAGGGACCAAAAACATTCAGTACTTC. Protein: CASSHPTGTKNIQYF. V is TRBV7-6 and J is TRBJ2-4; TRBD1 agrees at 7 bases. The V gene's germline CDR1 is SGHVS and CDR2 FNYEAQ. J lost 2 bases, V lost 5 bases, and 6 bases had no gene match. The CDR3 loop spans 15 amino acids.

This clone was seen a few times. V usage is TRBV18 and J usage is TRBJ2-7, with 8 positions matching TRBD2. The CDR3 contains 15 residues. Unmatched junction bases numbered 9, after V lost 6 bases and J lost 2 bases. Germline V gene sequence: CDR1 KGHSH, CDR2 LQKENI. Here the CDR3 reads CASSLGGERAYEQYF. DNA for the CDR3: TGTGCCAGCTCGCTCGGGGGGGAGAGGGCCTACGAGCAGTACTTC.

V and J are TRBV6-6 and TRBJ2-3, with 13 nucleotides matching TRBD2. Germline trimming cut 5 bases from V and 2 bases from J; bases unmatched to any gene: 4. The CDR3 sequence is 16 residues long. CDR1 is MNHNY and CDR2 is SVGAGI in the germline V gene (reference sequence). CDR3 in amino acids: CASSPGLAGFTDTQYF. CDR3 in DNA: TGTGCCAGCAGTCCGGGACTAGCGGGATTCACAGATACGCAGTATTTT.

The chain carries TRBV7-2 and TRBJ1-5; D remains ambiguous. The V and J ends lost 5 bases and 3 bases respectively, with 8 bases between them. This CDR3 comprises 13 residues. Germline lookup yields CDR1 SGHTA and CDR2 FQGNSA. The DNA of the CDR3 is TGTGCCAGCAGCCCACAACCCAATCAGCCCCAGCATTTT. It codes for CASSPQPNQPQHF.

The chain couples TRBV6-1 to TRBJ2-5, with 7 bases lining up with TRBD1. The trim removed 1 base at V and 7 bases at J, leaving 9 bases unmatched. The CDR3 has 15 amino acids. Germline V gene data show CDR1 as MNHNS and CDR2 as SASEGT. The CDR3 is CASSEEGQIGWTQYF. The DNA of the CDR3 is TGTGCCAGCAGTGAAGAGGGACAGATCGGTTGGACCCAGTACTTC.

The chain links TRBV5-4 to TRBJ2-7, with D possibly matching TRBD2 (6 bases). The V end lost 1 base, the J end lost 2 bases, and 13 bases lay between the germline ends. Germline loops: CDR1 SGHNT, CDR2 YYREEE (reference sequence). This CDR3 contains 15 residues. The CDR3 is CASSLQVGSAYEQYF. The DNA for the CDR3 is TGTGCCAGCAGCTTGCAGGTCGGGAGTGCCTACGAGCAGTACTTC. Filled out from reference TRBV5-4 and TRBJ2-7, the complete variable domain reads ETGVTQSPTHLIKTRGQQVTLRCSSQSGHNTVSWYQQALGQGPQFIFQYYREEENGRGNFPPRFSGLQFPNYSSELNVNALELDDSALYLCASSLQVGSAYEQYFGPGTRLTVT.

In its sample, this clone was seen once. The chain couples TRBV4-1 to TRBJ1-4; 8 bases are shared with TRBD1. From germline, CDR1 is MGHRA and CDR2 YSYEKL. The V gene end was trimmed by 6 bases and the J gene end by 7 bases; junction bases not matched to a gene: 16. CDR3 length: 17 amino acids. As DNA, the CDR3 is TGCGCCAGCAGACCCTTTATCCAGGCAGGGGGCCCTGAAAAACTGTTTTTT. This gives the protein CASRPFIQAGGPEKLFF.

The chain joins TRBV30 to TRBJ2-7, with 7 positions matching TRBD2. CDR3 length equals 13 residues. The germline gives CDR1 GTSNPN, CDR2 SVGIG (reference sequence). Trimming at V came to 2 bases and at J to 6 bases, leaving 7 bases not matched to a gene. CDR3 DNA: TGTGCCTGGAGTCTCGCGGGAGTAAGCGAGCAGTACTTC. Protein: CAWSLAGVSEQYF.

The V gene is TRBV2, the J gene TRBJ2-5, with D tentatively TRBD1 (7 bases). CDR3 length: 16 amino acids. The V gene's germline CDR1 is SNHLY and CDR2 FYNNEI. Trimming removed 4 bases at V and 0 bases at J, with 15 bases between. This chain's CDR3 is CASSAGRGAYQETQYF. In nucleotides, the CDR3 is TGTGCCAGCAGTGCCGGCAGGGGGGCGTACCAAGAGACCCAGTACTTC.